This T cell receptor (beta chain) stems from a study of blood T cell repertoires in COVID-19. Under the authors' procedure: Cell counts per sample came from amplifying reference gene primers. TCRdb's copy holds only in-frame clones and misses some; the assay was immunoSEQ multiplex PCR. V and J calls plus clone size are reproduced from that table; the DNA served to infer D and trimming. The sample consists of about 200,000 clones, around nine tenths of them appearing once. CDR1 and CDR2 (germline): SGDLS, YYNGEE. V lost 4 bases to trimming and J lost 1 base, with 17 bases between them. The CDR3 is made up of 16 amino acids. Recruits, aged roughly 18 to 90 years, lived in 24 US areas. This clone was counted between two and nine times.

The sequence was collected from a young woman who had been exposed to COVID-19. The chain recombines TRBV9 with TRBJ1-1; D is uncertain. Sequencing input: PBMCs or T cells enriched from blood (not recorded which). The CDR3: CASSREPEARNTEAFF. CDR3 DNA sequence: TGTGCCAGCAGCCGCGAGCCGGAGGCGCGGAACACTGAAGCTTTCTTT.